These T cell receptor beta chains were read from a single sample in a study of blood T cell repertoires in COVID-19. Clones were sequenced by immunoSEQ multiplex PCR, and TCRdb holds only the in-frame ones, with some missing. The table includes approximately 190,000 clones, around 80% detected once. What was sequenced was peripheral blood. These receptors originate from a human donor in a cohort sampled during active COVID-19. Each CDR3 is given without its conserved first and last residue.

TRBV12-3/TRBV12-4 ASSLGALETQY
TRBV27 ASRRTGGNTGELF
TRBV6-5 ASRFRDTGGTEAF
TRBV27 ASSLFPNRFPGGPDTQY
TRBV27 ASAKWSSGTYEQY
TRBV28 ASSLYRGSLHNEQF
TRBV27 ASSFLAGAGDNEQF
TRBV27 ASRGREGFSETQY
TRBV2 ASRSGTTNYGYT
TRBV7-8 ASSGRQGDEQF
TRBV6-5 ASTLASEYNEQF